This entry lists 2 T cell receptor beta chains sequenced from one sample in a study of blood T cell repertoires in COVID-19. Produced via immunoSEQ multiplex PCR; TCRdb's table is partial and in-frame only. Here the sample spans around 150,000 clones, 75% to 90% being singletons. Input material: peripheral blood. The source is a woman in her sixties with active or convalescent COVID-19.

The rearrangement joins TRBV6-5 to TRBJ2-3, with 10 bases that match TRBD2. There are 15 residues in the CDR3. Per the germline V gene, CDR1 is MNHEY and CDR2 is SVGAGI. The J segment lost 5 bases and the V segment lost 10 bases, leaving 12 bases of the junction unmatched. CDR3 residues: CATSRAGGPVDTQYF. The DNA for the CDR3 is TGTGCCACCTCCCGAGCGGGGGGGCCCGTAGATACGCAGTATTTT.

This clone has more than one count but fewer than ten. V usage is TRBV4-3 and J usage is TRBJ2-5; no firm D call. V was pared by 0 bases and J by 5 bases, with 13 bases between. CDR1 and CDR2 (germline): LGHNA, YSLEER. This CDR3 has 15 amino acids. CDR3 DNA sequence: TGCGCCAGCAGCCAAGATCACCAGCGAAGGGAGACCCAGTACTTC. The encoded protein is CASSQDHQRRETQYF.